The source of this T cell receptor (beta chain) is a study of blood T cell repertoires in COVID-19. For the study at large: Samples taken during acute and convalescent COVID-19 were collected in the United States, Italy and Spain. PBMCs, B-cell-depleted T cells, or T cells provided the cDNA or gDNA that made up the material.

Trimming removed 0 bases from V and 10 bases from J, with 14 bases in between. This CDR3 is 14 amino acids long. Germline V CDR1 and CDR2: SGDLS, YYNGEE. The authors' processing: The authors estimated nucleated cell counts from reference gene primer amplification. Only in-frame clones appear in the TCRdb table, and some are missing; sequencing was by immunoSEQ multiplex PCR. V, J and clone size are taken as reported in that table, and D and trimming were inferred from the DNA itself. The sample contains 37,000 or so clones, 85% of which appear only once. This TCR derives from a human donor in a cohort sampled during active COVID-19. The sequencing input was peripheral blood. The chain carries TRBV9 and TRBJ2-1; perhaps TRBD2 as D (5 bases). CDR3 loop: CASSVVGVFTEQFF. The CDR3 DNA follows: TGTGCCAGCAGCGTAGTCGGGGTGTTTACGGAGCAGTTCTTC.